The entry that follows covers one TCR beta chain sequence. What it binds is unknown. The source of the sample is a study of cytomegalovirus exposure and HLA in healthy donors. Study-level findings and limits: Analyses of presence and absence presupposed an approximately uniform sequencing depth across donors. For most TCR beta V segments, an earlier analysis put the productive rate at about 87% or about 30% of the time. Highly shared variants forming one cluster were likely a sequencing artifact.

60 Vbeta and 13 Jbeta primers were used in PCR. Clones were sequenced by immunoSEQ multiplex PCR, and TCRdb holds only the in-frame ones, with some missing. Its listing shows roughly 80,000 clones. Germline CDR1 and CDR2: SQVTM and ANQGSEA. V dropped 0 bases and J dropped 4 bases, with 9 bases sitting between them. The CDR3 totals 13 residues. V and J are TRBV29-1 and TRBJ1-2; weak D call: TRBD1 (6 bases). The material sequenced was PBMCs. The receptor comes from a woman in her 30s in good health and CMV-seronegative. CDR3 loop: CSVEEQGSYGYTF. DNA for the CDR3: TGCAGCGTTGAAGAACAGGGTAGCTATGGCTACACCTTC.